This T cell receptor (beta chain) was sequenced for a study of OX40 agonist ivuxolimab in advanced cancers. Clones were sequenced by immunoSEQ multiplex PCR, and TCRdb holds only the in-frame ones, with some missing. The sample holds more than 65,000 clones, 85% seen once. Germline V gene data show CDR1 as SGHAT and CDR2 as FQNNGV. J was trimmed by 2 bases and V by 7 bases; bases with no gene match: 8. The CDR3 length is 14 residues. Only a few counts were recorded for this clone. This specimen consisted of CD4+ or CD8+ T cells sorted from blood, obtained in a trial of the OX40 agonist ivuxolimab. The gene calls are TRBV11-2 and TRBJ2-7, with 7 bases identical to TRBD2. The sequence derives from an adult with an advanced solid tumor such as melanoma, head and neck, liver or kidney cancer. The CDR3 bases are TGTGCCAGCACCGGATTGGGGGGGACCTACGAGCAGTACTTC. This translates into CASTGLGGTYEQYF.